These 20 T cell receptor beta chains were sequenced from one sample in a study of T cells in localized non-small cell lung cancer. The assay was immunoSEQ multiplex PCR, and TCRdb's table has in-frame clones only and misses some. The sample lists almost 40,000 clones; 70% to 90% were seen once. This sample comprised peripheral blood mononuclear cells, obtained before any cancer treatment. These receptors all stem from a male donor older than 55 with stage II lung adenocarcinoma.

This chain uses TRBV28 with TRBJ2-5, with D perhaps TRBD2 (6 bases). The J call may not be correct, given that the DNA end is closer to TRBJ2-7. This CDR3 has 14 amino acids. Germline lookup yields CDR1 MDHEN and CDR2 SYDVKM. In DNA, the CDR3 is TGTGCCAGCAGTTTGTGGGGGGAAGGCTACGAGCAGTACTTC. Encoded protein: CASSLWGEGYEQYF.

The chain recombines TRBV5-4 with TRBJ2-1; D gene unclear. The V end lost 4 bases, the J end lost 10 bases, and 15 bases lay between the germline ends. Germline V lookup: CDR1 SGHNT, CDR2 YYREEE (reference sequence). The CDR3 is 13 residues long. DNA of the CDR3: TGTGCCAGCAGCGCCTATTACGGTGAAGAGCAGTTCTTC. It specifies CASSAYYGEEQFF.

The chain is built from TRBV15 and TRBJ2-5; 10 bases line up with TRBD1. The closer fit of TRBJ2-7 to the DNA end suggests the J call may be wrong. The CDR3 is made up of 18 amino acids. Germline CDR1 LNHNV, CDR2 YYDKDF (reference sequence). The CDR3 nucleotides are TGTGCCACCAGCAGACTCCACGCCCCGGGACAGGGGTCCTACGAGCAGTACTTC. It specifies CATSRLHAPGQGSYEQYF.

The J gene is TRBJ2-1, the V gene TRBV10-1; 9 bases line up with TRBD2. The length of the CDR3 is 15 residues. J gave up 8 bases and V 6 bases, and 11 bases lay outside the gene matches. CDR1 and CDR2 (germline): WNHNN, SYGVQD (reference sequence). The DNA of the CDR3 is TGCGCCAGCAGCCCCGGACTAGCGTCGTGGGATGAGCAGTTCTTC. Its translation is CASSPGLASWDEQFF.

CDR3 sequence (DNA): TGTGCCAGCAGCCACTCTAGGGGCAACGTCCTGACTTTC. Translated: CASSHSRGNVLTF. V is TRBV7-9 and J is TRBJ2-6; D is perhaps TRBD1 (5 bases). This CDR3 comprises 13 residues. Germline lookup yields CDR1 SEHNR and CDR2 FQNEAQ (reference sequence). Trimming removed 5 bases at V and 9 bases at J, with 11 bases between.

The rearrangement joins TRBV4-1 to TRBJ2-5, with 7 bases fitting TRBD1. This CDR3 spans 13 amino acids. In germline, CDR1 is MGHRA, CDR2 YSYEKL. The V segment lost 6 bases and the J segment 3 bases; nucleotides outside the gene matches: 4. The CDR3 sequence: CASSRDREETQYF. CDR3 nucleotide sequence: TGCGCCAGCAGTAGGGACAGAGAAGAGACCCAGTACTTC.

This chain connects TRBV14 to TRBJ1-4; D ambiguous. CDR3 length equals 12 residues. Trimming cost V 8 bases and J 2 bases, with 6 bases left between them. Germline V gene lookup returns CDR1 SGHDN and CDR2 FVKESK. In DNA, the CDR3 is TGTGCCAGCTCGTGGACTAATGAAAAACTGTTTTTT. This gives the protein CASSWTNEKLFF.

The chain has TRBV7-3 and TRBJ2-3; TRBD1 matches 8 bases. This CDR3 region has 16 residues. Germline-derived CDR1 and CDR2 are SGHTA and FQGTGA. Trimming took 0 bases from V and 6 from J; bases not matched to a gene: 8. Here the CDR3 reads CASSLTYRGSRDTQYF. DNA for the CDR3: TGTGCCAGCAGCTTAACCTACAGGGGGTCGCGGGATACGCAGTATTTT.

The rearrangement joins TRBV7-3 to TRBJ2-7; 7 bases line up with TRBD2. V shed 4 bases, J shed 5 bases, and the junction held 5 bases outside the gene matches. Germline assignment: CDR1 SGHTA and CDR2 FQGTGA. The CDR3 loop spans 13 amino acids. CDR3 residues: CASSWGGKDEQYF. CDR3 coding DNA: TGTGCCAGCAGCTGGGGGGGTAAGGACGAGCAGTACTTC.

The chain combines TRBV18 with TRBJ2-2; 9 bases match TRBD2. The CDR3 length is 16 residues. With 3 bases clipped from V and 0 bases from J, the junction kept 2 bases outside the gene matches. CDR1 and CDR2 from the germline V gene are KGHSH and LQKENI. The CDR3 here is CASSPTSGPNTGELFF. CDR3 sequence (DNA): TGTGCCAGCTCACCTACTAGCGGGCCGAACACCGGGGAGCTGTTTTTT.

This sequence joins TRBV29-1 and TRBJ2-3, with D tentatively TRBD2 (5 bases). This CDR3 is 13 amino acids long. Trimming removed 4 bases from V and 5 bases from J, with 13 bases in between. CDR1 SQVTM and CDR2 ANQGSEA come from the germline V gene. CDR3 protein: CSVGGRRGDTQYF. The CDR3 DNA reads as TGCAGCGTTGGAGGGAGACGGGGAGATACGCAGTATTTT.

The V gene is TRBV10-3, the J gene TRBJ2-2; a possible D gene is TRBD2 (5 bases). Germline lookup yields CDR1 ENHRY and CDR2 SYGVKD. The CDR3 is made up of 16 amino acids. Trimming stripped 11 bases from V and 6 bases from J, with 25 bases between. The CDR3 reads CAGSPRLPTNAGELFF. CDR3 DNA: TGTGCCGGGAGTCCGCGACTCCCTACTAATGCCGGGGAGCTGTTTTTT.

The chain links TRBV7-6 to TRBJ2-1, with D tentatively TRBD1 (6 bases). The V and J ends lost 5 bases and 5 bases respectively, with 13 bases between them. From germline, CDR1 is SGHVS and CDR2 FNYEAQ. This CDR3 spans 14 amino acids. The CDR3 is CASSRSQGHNEQFF. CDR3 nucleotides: TGTGCCAGCAGCCGATCGCAGGGGCACAATGAGCAGTTCTTC.

The CDR3 is CASSTPGNEQFF. CDR3 in DNA: TGTGCCAGCAGCACTCCCGGGAATGAGCAGTTCTTC. This rearrangement joins TRBV28 to TRBJ2-1; no reliable D call. Trimming shortened V by 6 bases and J by 7 bases, and 10 bases separated the two germline ends. Germline CDR1 MDHEN, CDR2 SYDVKM. CDR3 length: 12 residues.

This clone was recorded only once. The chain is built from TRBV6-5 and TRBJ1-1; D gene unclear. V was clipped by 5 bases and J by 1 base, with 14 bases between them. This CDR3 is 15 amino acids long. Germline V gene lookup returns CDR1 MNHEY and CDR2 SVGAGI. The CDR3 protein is CASSPARATNTEAFF. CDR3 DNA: TGTGCCAGCAGTCCAGCAAGGGCAACGAACACTGAAGCTTTCTTT.

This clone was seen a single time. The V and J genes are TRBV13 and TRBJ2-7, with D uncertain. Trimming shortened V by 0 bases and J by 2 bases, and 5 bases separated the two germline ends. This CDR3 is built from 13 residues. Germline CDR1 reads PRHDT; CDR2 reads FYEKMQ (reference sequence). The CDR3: CASSLGLAYEQYF. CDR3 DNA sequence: TGTGCCAGCAGCTTAGGACTGGCCTACGAGCAGTACTTC.

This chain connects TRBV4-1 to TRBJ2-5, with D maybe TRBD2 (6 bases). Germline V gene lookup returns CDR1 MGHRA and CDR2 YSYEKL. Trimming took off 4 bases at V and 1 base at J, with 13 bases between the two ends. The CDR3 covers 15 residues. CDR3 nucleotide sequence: TGCGCCAGCAGCCCCCCAGGGACTTTCCAAGAGACCCAGTACTTC. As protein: CASSPPGTFQETQYF.

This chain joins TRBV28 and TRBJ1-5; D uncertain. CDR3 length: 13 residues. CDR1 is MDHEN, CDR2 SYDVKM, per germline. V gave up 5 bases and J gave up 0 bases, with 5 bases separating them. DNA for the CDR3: TGTGCCAGCAGTCAAGATAGCAATCAGCCCCAGCATTTT. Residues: CASSQDSNQPQHF.

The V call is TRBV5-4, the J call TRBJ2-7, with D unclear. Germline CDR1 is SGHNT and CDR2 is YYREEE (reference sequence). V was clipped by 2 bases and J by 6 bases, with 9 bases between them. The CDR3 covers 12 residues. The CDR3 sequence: CASSLGVGEQYF. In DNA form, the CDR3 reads TGTGCCAGCAGCTTAGGTGTTGGCGAGCAGTACTTC.

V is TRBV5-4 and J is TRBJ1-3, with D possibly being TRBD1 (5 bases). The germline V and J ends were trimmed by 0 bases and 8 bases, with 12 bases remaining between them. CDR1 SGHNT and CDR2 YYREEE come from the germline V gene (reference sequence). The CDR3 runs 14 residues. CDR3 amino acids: CASSLGLAGDTIYF. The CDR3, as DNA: TGTGCCAGCAGCTTGGGTCTTGCGGGGGACACCATATATTTT.